This T cell receptor (beta chain) is from a study of shared clonotypes between healthy human individuals. Study-level findings and limits: A generally larger estimated richness was seen in naive subsets than in memory subsets. Tissue TCR repertoires likely differ from these blood-only repertoires. Relative to clonotypes present in all four donors, those not shared had lower generation probabilities.

As to this clone: Antigen specificity is unknown.

The run depth of the assay was deep. This table comes from immunoSEQ multiplex PCR, and its TCRdb copy is limited to in-frame clones, with some not included. The sample consists of some 580,000 clones, around 97% of them appearing once. V lost 3 bases to trimming and J lost 4 bases, with 6 bases between them. CDR1 and CDR2 from the germline V gene are SEHNR and FQNEAQ (reference sequence). This CDR3 contains 12 residues. The V and J genes are TRBV7-9 and TRBJ1-2; D gene unclear. Material for sequencing was naive CD4+ T cells sorted from blood. Noted subset: CD45RA+ positively selected. The source of this sequence is a woman younger than 45 in good health. CDR3: CASSFDGYGYTF. The CDR3 DNA reads TGTGCCAGCAGCTTTGACGGCTATGGCTACACCTTC.